This TCR beta chain was obtained from a study of early T cells in non-severe SARS-CoV-2 infection. Study details: Unsorted whole blood bulk RNA was sequenced, with unpaired chains.

The CDR3 runs to 15 residues. Germline trimming cut 8 bases from V and 5 bases from J; bases unmatched to any gene: 12. Germline V gene sequence: CDR1 SEHNR, CDR2 FQNEAQ (reference sequence). The study's findings and limits: Missing private and CD4 specificities, VDJdb matching favored anti-spike CD8 responses.

Attachment of unique molecular identifiers to individual cDNA molecules was performed. MiXCR, run by TCRdb on the 5' RACE reads, gives a single entry per CDR3 protein. Here the sample spans some 80,000 distinct CDR3 sequences, approximately 12% being singletons. Ten or more counts support this clonotype. Its target is not known. Sequencing input: whole blood. The receptor was derived from an adult who was a healthcare worker with PCR-confirmed SARS-CoV-2 infection or an uninfected control (not recorded which). The J gene is TRBJ2-5, the V gene TRBV7-9; 9 bases match TRBD2. The CDR3 is CASWRGRAPYETQYF. CDR3 DNA: TGTGCCAGCTGGCGCGGGAGGGCCCCCTATGAGACCCAGTACTTC.